This TCR beta chain was found in a study of OX40 agonist ivuxolimab in advanced cancers. Study details: The dose-escalation cohort was roughly 83% male, with a mean age of approximately 62 years, ranging roughly 23 to 85. Allowance was made for prior anti-PD-1, anti-PD-L1 or anti-CTLA-4 therapy, and roughly 40% had some.

Germline CDR1 and CDR2: MDHEN and SYDVKM. The CDR3 is made up of 15 amino acids. V was trimmed by 3 bases and J by 4 bases, leaving 15 bases between them. Concerning this clone: The target antigen is unknown.

Repertoires were generated with immunoSEQ multiplex PCR, while TCRdb's copy carries only in-frame clones and drops some. The sample has about 76,000 clones; around nine tenths are singletons. Findings of the study overall: Clonal expansion was seen in CD4+ and CD8+ blood T cells by week 6 at 0.1 to 3.0 mg/kg.

This receptor was taken from an adult with an advanced solid tumor such as melanoma, head and neck, liver or kidney cancer. This chain uses TRBV28 with TRBJ1-2; D is perhaps TRBD1 (5 bases). Material: CD4+ or CD8+ T cells sorted from blood, obtained in a trial of the OX40 agonist ivuxolimab. The CDR3 DNA follows: TGTGCCAGCAGTTTCTCAACGGGGCTGGCCTATGGCTACACCTTC. Protein product: CASSFSTGLAYGYTF.